These T cell receptor beta chains were read from a single sample in a study of blood T cell repertoires in COVID-19. The repertoire was sequenced with immunoSEQ multiplex PCR; TCRdb's copy has only in-frame clones and lacks some. Of 250,000 or so clones detected, around 87% appear once; the ten largest clones hold under 9%. The specimen sequenced was peripheral blood. These receptors all come from a woman in her 70s with active or convalescent COVID-19. Both conserved end residues are part of each CDR3. A D gene is named only where the DNA matches it firmly. Clone sizes are given selectively: once, few, many, or a class where the clone is expanded.

V gene	J gene	D gene	clone size	CDR3 DNA	CDR3 protein
TRBV7-2	TRBJ1-5	NA	NA	TGTGCCAGCAGCGAGAATAGGGGGATCGGCAATCAGCCCCAGCATTTT	CASSENRGIGNQPQHF
TRBV29-1	TRBJ2-7	NA	NA	TGCAGCGGGGGTACAGGGTCGGGGGAGCAGTACTTC	CSGGTGSGEQYF
TRBV12-5	TRBJ2-7	NA	NA	TGTGCTAGTGGCCAATTACAGAGCTCCTACGAGCAGTACTTC	CASGQLQSSYEQYF
TRBV6-2/TRBV6-3	TRBJ1-5	NA	NA	TGTGCCAGCAGCGCTGCTATTGGGGACTTTTATAGCAATCAGCCCCAGCATTTT	CASSAAIGDFYSNQPQHF
TRBV19	TRBJ2-5	NA	NA	TGTGCCAGTAAAGGGGGGGAAGAGACCCAGTACTTC	CASKGGEETQYF
TRBV6-2/TRBV6-3	TRBJ2-6	NA	NA	TGTGCCAGCAGCCCCGCAACGGGCTCTGGGGCCAACGTCCTGACTTTC	CASSPATGSGANVLTF
TRBV27	TRBJ2-1	TRBD1	once	TGTGCCAGCAGTCGGGACAGCCTCCCCTACAATGAGCAGTTCTTC	CASSRDSLPYNEQFF
TRBV24-1	TRBJ1-2	NA	NA	TGTGCCACCAGTGATTATGGAATGGGCGGCTACACCTTC	CATSDYGMGGYTF
TRBV9	TRBJ2-1	TRBD2	NA	TGTGCCAGCAGCGTACGGACTAGCTCCTACAATGAGCAGTTCTTC	CASSVRTSSYNEQFF
TRBV4-3	TRBJ2-7	TRBD1	NA	TGCGCCAGCAGCCGAACGACAGGGACGACGTACGAGCAGTACTTC	CASSRTTGTTYEQYF
TRBV14	TRBJ1-4	TRBD1	NA	TGTGCCAGCAGCCAGTTGGACAGGTATAATGAAAAACTGTTTTTT	CASSQLDRYNEKLFF
TRBV3-1/TRBV3-2	TRBJ1-1	NA	NA	TGTGCCAGCAGCCCCAACAGGGCCGGGAACACTGAAGCTTTCTTT	CASSPNRAGNTEAFF
TRBV2	TRBJ1-1	TRBD1	once	TGTGCCAGCATCAACTTGATAGGACAGGGAGCTTTCTTT	CASINLIGQGAFF
TRBV6-5	TRBJ2-7	TRBD1	NA	TGTGCCAGCGAAAGGACAGGGGCATCTGGCGAGCAGTACTTC	CASERTGASGEQYF
TRBV4-2	TRBJ1-1	TRBD1	NA	TGTGCCAGCAGCCAAGCTGGCAGGGGGCTAGATCGGACTGAAGCTTTCTTT	CASSQAGRGLDRTEAFF
TRBV2	TRBJ1-1	TRBD1	NA	TGTGCCAGCAGTGAAGCGCCAGAACAGGGGGTACAGGCAGCTTTCTTT	CASSEAPEQGVQAAFF
TRBV19	TRBJ1-2	NA	NA	TGTGCCAGTAGTAACGAGCGGGACTCCCCTGGCTACACCTTC	CASSNERDSPGYTF
TRBV4-1	TRBJ2-7	NA	once	TGCGCCAGCAGCCTGGGCGCGGGGGCCGACGAGCAGTACTTC	CASSLGAGADEQYF
TRBV24-1	TRBJ1-5	NA	NA	TGTGCCACCAGTGATGAAAGGAGTCCCAATCAGCCCCAGCATTTT	CATSDERSPNQPQHF
TRBV7-3	TRBJ2-2	TRBD1	NA	TGTGCCAGCAGCTTAAACCCCACCGGACAGGGATCCACCGGGGAGCTGTTTTTT	CASSLNPTGQGSTGELFF
TRBV24-1	TRBJ2-1	NA	NA	TGTGCCACCAGTGATGAGCCGATTCGGAATGAGCAGTTCTTC	CATSDEPIRNEQFF
TRBV19	TRBJ1-2	NA	NA	TGTGCCAGTATCAGAGGGCGTTCCTATGGCTACACCTTC	CASIRGRSYGYTF